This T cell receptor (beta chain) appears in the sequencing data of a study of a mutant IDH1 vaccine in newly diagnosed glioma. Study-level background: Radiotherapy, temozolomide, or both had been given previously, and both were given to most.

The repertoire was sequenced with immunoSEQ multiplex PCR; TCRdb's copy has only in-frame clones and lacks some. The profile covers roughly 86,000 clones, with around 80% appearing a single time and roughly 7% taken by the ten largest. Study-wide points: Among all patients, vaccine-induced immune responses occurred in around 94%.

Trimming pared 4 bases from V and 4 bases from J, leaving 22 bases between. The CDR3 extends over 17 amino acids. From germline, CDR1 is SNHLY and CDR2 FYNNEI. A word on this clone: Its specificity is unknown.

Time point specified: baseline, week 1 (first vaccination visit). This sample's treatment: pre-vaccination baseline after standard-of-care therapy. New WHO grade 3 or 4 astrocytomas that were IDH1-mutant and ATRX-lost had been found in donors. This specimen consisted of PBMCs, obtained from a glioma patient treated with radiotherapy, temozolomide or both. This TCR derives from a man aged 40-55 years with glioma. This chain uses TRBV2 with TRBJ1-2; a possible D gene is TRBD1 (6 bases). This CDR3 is CASSGGTLVNPAYGYTF. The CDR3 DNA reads TGTGCCAGCAGTGGAGGGACACTTGTTAATCCCGCCTATGGCTACACCTTC.